This T cell receptor (beta chain) is from a study of blood T cell repertoires in COVID-19. As for the study in general: Material from acute and convalescent COVID-19 was sourced from the United States, Italy and Spain. T cells, B-cell-depleted T cells, or PBMCs supplied cDNA or gDNA.

Germline CDR1 is MDHEN and CDR2 is SYDVKM. The CDR3 is made up of 15 amino acids. V shed 4 bases and J 6 bases; nucleotides not matched to a gene: 6. Original data processing: From reference gene primer amplification, estimates of nucleated cell counts were derived. Libraries were prepared by immunoSEQ multiplex PCR; TCRdb keeps only in-frame clonotypes and omits some of them. V, J and clone size are taken as reported in that table, and D and trimming were inferred from the DNA itself. The data contain approximately 140,000 clones, about nine tenths of them seen just once; the ten biggest clones take up under 7.5%.

This receptor was taken from an elderly man with acute or convalescent COVID-19. V is TRBV28 and J is TRBJ2-1; TRBD2 agrees at 10 bases. The specimen sequenced was peripheral blood. CDR3: CASSSAGTSVNEQFF. Written as DNA, the CDR3 is TGTGCCAGCAGTTCCGCCGGGACTAGCGTCAATGAGCAGTTCTTC.